The rows below give T cell receptor beta chains drawn from one sample of a study of T cell responses to AZD1222 COVID-19 vaccine. Using immunoSEQ multiplex PCR, the repertoire was profiled, and TCRdb retains in-frame clones only, with some absent. The repertoire holds 100,000 to 130,000 clones, with about 85% as singletons. The source material was peripheral blood, sampled 28 days after the second AZD1222 dose. The receptors come from an adult who received the AZD1222 COVID-19 vaccine. CDR3s leave out the opening cysteine and the closing phenylalanine or tryptophan. The order of the fields is CDR3 protein, V gene, D gene, CDR3 length, clone size. The D gene is left open where the match is weak. Expanded clones get a size class; other rows say once, few or many, or leave the size out.

CDR3aa: ASSYRQGRTNYGYT; v_gene: TRBV6-2/TRBV6-3; d_gene: .; len: 14; abundance: few
CDR3aa: ASSLEGGPMDSPLH; v_gene: TRBV5-1; d_gene: TRBD1; len: 14; abundance: .
CDR3aa: ASSVRAGGEDTQY; v_gene: TRBV9; d_gene: TRBD2; len: 13; abundance: once
CDR3aa: ASSYSDGELF; v_gene: TRBV6-2/TRBV6-3; d_gene: .; len: 10; abundance: .
CDR3aa: ASSQDLSAGAAPQQF; v_gene: TRBV4-3; d_gene: .; len: 15; abundance: .
CDR3aa: ATSARTESSYEQY; v_gene: TRBV24-1; d_gene: .; len: 13; abundance: .
CDR3aa: ASKAETGYHSPLH; v_gene: TRBV6-5; d_gene: TRBD1; len: 13; abundance: .
CDR3aa: ASSFGSRTTGELF; v_gene: TRBV5-4; d_gene: .; len: 13; abundance: .
CDR3aa: ASSPLQVLSALDTQY; v_gene: TRBV7-9; d_gene: .; len: 15; abundance: .
CDR3aa: ASSRGGASSATF; v_gene: TRBV11-2; d_gene: .; len: 12; abundance: .
CDR3aa: ASSLGTGLNTEAF; v_gene: TRBV7-2; d_gene: TRBD1; len: 13; abundance: once
CDR3aa: ASSSTGFYEKLF; v_gene: TRBV3-1/TRBV3-2; d_gene: .; len: 12; abundance: .
CDR3aa: SVGNLDQPQH; v_gene: TRBV29-1; d_gene: .; len: 10; abundance: .
CDR3aa: ASSLSTASSYEQY; v_gene: TRBV27; d_gene: .; len: 13; abundance: few
CDR3aa: ASSHLDRGFREQY; v_gene: TRBV23-1; d_gene: TRBD1; len: 13; abundance: .
CDR3aa: ASSLEGAQY; v_gene: TRBV5-6; d_gene: .; len: 9; abundance: .
CDR3aa: ASNKKGDGIHEQY; v_gene: TRBV6-5; d_gene: .; len: 13; abundance: .
CDR3aa: ASSQVQYTEAF; v_gene: TRBV14; d_gene: .; len: 11; abundance: .
CDR3aa: ASSSGNTEAF; v_gene: TRBV6-5; d_gene: .; len: 10; abundance: .
CDR3aa: ASGTQGGEAF; v_gene: TRBV19; d_gene: .; len: 10; abundance: .
CDR3aa: ASSSDIGGSNSPLH; v_gene: TRBV5-1; d_gene: .; len: 14; abundance: .
CDR3aa: ASSPYNRPSTYEQY; v_gene: TRBV27; d_gene: .; len: 14; abundance: .
CDR3aa: ASTPRAVNTEAF; v_gene: TRBV7-9; d_gene: .; len: 12; abundance: once
CDR3aa: ASAPAGAFNYGYT; v_gene: TRBV12-5; d_gene: .; len: 13; abundance: .
CDR3aa: SASNSGGYEQY; v_gene: TRBV20-1; d_gene: TRBD2; len: 11; abundance: .
CDR3aa: ASSYRDAGELF; v_gene: TRBV6-5; d_gene: .; len: 11; abundance: .
CDR3aa: ASSRTDTQY; v_gene: TRBV7-8; d_gene: .; len: 9; abundance: .